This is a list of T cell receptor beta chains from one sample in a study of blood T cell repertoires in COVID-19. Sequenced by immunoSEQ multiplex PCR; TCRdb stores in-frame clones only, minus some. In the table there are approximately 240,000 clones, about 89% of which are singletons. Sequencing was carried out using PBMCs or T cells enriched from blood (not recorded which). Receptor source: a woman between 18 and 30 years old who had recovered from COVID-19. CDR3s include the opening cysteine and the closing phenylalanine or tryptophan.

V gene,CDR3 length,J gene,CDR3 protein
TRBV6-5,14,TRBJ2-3,CASSTGQGLDTQYF
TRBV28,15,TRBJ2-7,CASRNQGSRGDEQYF
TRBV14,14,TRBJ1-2,CASSQVSAIYGYTF
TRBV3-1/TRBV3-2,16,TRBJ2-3,CASSQNQQGPTDTQYF
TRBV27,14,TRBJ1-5,CASSSQGARQPQHF
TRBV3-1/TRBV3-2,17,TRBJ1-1,CASSQRGGRSAFTEAFF
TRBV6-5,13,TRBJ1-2,CASSFGLNYGYTF
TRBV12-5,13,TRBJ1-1,CASSLGGNTEAFF
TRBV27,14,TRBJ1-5,CASSPYRDNQPQHF
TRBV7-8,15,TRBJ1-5,CASSLFSQSHQPQHF
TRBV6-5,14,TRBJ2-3,CASSYSSLADTQYF
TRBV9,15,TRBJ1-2,CASTRDTYSNYGYTF
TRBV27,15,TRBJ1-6,CASSLSPDRGSPLHF
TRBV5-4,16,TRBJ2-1,CASSFQIDPRGNEQFF
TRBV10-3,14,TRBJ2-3,CAIKRLADTDTQYF
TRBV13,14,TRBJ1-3,CASSQGAGGNTIYF
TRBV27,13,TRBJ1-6,CASSGGYNSPLHF
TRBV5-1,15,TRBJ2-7,CASSLMVGGPHEQYF
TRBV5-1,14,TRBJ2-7,CASSFSSGPYEQYF
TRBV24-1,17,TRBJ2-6,CATSGRGWNSGANVLTF
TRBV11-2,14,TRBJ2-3,CASSPTGGTDTQYF
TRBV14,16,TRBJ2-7,CASSQARGQGTYEQYF
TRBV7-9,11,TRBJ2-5,CASSRLETQYF
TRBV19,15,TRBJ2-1,CASKPSGSPYNEQFF
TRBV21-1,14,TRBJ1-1,CASSPWEGSTEAFF
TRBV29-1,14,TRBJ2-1,CSVDKAGGGNEQFF
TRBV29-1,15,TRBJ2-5,CSVEDTGQGKETQYF
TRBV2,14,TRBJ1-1,CASRPGTENTEAFF
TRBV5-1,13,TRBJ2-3,CASSMDSMGTQYF
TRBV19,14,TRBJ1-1,CASSITGSNTEAFF
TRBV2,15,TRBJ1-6,CASSEESGVGSPLHF
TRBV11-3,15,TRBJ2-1,CASSKRGQSGDEQFF